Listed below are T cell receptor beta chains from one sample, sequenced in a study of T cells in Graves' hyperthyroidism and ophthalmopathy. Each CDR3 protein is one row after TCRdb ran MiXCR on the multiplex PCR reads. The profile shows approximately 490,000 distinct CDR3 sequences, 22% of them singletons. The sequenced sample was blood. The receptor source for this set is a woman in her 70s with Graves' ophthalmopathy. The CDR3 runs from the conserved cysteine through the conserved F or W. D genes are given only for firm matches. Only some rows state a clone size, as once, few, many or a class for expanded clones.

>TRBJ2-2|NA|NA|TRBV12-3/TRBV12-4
CASSLSGGTGTGELFF
TGTGCCAGCAGCTTAAGTGGGGGAACAGGCACCGGGGAGCTGTTTTTT
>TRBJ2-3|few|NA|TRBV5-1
CASSLLDSQSTDTQYF
TGCGCCAGCAGCCTCCTGGACAGCCAAAGCACAGATACGCAGTATTTT
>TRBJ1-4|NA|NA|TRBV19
CASSIGTAFRFNEKLFF
TGTGCCAGTAGTATCGGGACTGCCTTCCGCTTCAATGAAAAACTGTTTTTT
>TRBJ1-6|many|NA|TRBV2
CASRTGRNSPLHF
TGTGCCAGCAGAACAGGGAGGAATTCACCCCTCCACTTT
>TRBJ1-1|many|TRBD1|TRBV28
CASSRQGARTEAFF
TGTGCCAGCAGTCGACAGGGGGCGCGGACTGAAGCTTTCTTT
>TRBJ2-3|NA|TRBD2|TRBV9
CASSVGPAGGPRTDTQYF
TGTGCCAGCAGCGTAGGACCAGCGGGAGGGCCTCGCACAGATACGCAGTATTTT
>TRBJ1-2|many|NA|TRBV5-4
CASSPGSGYGYTF
TGTGCCAGCAGTCCAGGGTCTGGCTATGGCTACACCTTC
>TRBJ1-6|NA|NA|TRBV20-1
CSARVGGGNPPLHF
TGCAGTGCTAGAGTAGGGGGGGGCAATCCACCCCTCCACTTT
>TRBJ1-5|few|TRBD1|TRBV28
CASLWGGRGGQPQHF
TGTGCCAGCCTCTGGGGTGGCAGGGGGGGTCAGCCCCAGCATTTT
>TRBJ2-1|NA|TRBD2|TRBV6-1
CASSFRVVAGVSEQFF
TGTGCCAGCAGTTTCCGGGTGGTAGCGGGAGTGAGTGAGCAGTTCTTC
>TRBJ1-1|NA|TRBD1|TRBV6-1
CASSELLTGGNTEAFF
TGTGCCAGCAGTGAACTCCTCACAGGGGGCAACACTGAAGCTTTCTTT